This T cell receptor beta chain emerged from a study of a mutant IDH1 vaccine in newly diagnosed glioma. For the study at large: Standard pretreatment was either radiotherapy, temozolomide, or, for most, radiochemotherapy with temozolomide.

Time point of the sample: week 23, last vaccination. Every vaccination contained 300 ug of the mutant IDH1 20-mer peptide and was paired with topical imiquimod. Points on this clone: Antigen unknown.

Produced via immunoSEQ multiplex PCR; TCRdb's table is partial and in-frame only. The sample shows 65,000 or so clones, 85% of them seen only once. J lost 5 bases, V lost 2 bases, and 1 base had no gene match. The CDR3 sequence is 14 residues long. Germline loops: CDR1 SGHRS, CDR2 YFSETQ. The source material was PBMCs, sampled from a glioma patient whose treatment included an IDH1 peptide vaccine. The clonotype comes from a man in his thirties or forties with glioma. The chain carries TRBV5-1 and TRBJ1-6; 7 bases match TRBD1. CDR3 loop: CASSFQGDNSPLHF. The CDR3 bases are TGCGCCAGCAGCTTTCAGGGGGATAATTCACCCCTCCACTTT.